The 29 T cell receptor beta chains given below trace back to one sample, sequenced in a study of blood T cell repertoires in COVID-19. TCRdb keeps only in-frame clones here, not all; method: immunoSEQ multiplex PCR. In the table there are 350,000 or so clones, approximately 90% of which are singletons. The sample comprised peripheral blood. These receptors came from a woman aged 25 to 45 with COVID-19, enrolled during active disease.

This CDR3 is CASSLRDIGGANVLTF. CDR3 nucleotides: TGCGCCAGCAGCCTCCGGGACATAGGTGGGGCCAACGTCCTGACTTTC. The rearrangement joins TRBV4-1 to TRBJ2-6, with D possibly being TRBD1 (6 bases). Trimming took 4 bases from V and 3 from J, leaving 13 bases between them. Germline V gene data show CDR1 as MGHRA and CDR2 as YSYEKL. The CDR3 is 16 amino acids.

The genes are TRBV2 and TRBJ2-3, with 10 nucleotides matching TRBD2. The CDR3 length is 16 residues. The germline V gene encodes CDR1 SNHLY and CDR2 FYNNEI. Unmatched junction bases numbered 9, after V lost 3 bases and J lost 6 bases. CDR3 region: CASSEDSGGMIDTQYF. In DNA form, the CDR3 reads TGTGCCAGCAGTGAGGATAGCGGGGGGATGATTGATACGCAGTATTTT.

The rearrangement links TRBV6-6 to TRBJ2-6, with 7 bases fitting TRBD1. Germline CDR1 and CDR2: MNHNY and SVGAGI (reference sequence). The length of the CDR3 is 15 residues. V lost 5 bases and J lost 1; bases outside the gene matches: 2. This chain's CDR3 is CASSQTGSGANVLTF. In DNA, the CDR3 is TGTGCCAGCAGTCAGACAGGGTCTGGGGCCAACGTCCTGACTTTC.

The V call is TRBV11-3, the J call TRBJ2-2; 9 bases line up with TRBD1. The V and J ends lost 5 bases and 4 bases, in that order; junction bases with no gene match: 8. The CDR3 sequence is 16 residues long. Looked up from germline, CDR1 is SGHNT and CDR2 is YENEEA. The CDR3: CASSRSGTGITGELFF. Here the CDR3 DNA reads TGTGCCAGCAGCCGTTCAGGGACAGGGATCACCGGGGAGCTGTTTTTT.

V usage is TRBV7-2 and J usage is TRBJ2-7, with D unresolved. Trimming removed 6 bases from V and 3 bases from J, with 12 bases in between. Germline assignment: CDR1 SGHTA and CDR2 FQGNSA. The CDR3 consists of 13 residues. CDR3 amino acids: CASSVDPGYEQYV. In DNA form, the CDR3 reads TGTGCCAGCAGTGTGGATCCGGGCTACGAGCAGTACGTC.

This CDR3 reads CASIQDRGGNTIYF. DNA for the CDR3: TGTGCCAGCATCCAAGACAGGGGTGGAAACACCATATATTTT. The chain employs TRBV7-2 and TRBJ1-3; 8 positions agree with TRBD1. Germline V lookup: CDR1 SGHTA, CDR2 FQGNSA. V was clipped by 7 bases and J by 3 bases; unmatched bases: 5. The CDR3 spans 14 residues.

The genes are TRBV7-2 and TRBJ2-7; 9 nucleotides align to TRBD1. This CDR3 region has 16 residues. The ends lost 5 bases at V and 0 bases at J; junction bases unmatched: 8. Germline values: CDR1 SGHTA, CDR2 FQGNSA. The DNA for the CDR3 is TGTGCCAGCAGCAAGGCGTCGGGACAGGGCTCCTACGAGCAGTACTTC. It translates to CASSKASGQGSYEQYF. The full variable domain, completed using reference TRBV7-2 and TRBJ2-7, is GAGVSQSPSNKVTEKGKDVELRCDPISGHTALYWYRQSLGQGLEFLIYFQGNSAPDKSGLPSDRFSAERTGGSVSTLTIQRTQQEDSAVYLCASSKASGQGSYEQYFGPGTRLTVT.

DNA for the CDR3: TGTGCCAGTAGTACCGGGACACCTAACTATGGCTACACCTTC. Protein product: CASSTGTPNYGYTF. The chain links TRBV27 to TRBJ1-2, with a tentative D call TRBD1 (6 bases). The V end was cut by 9 bases, the J end by 0 bases, with 14 bases between. The CDR3 loop spans 14 amino acids. Germline CDR1 is MNHEY and CDR2 is SMNVEV (reference sequence).

The chain links TRBV15 to TRBJ1-6; 7 bases line up with TRBD1. V lost 2 bases and J lost 7; bases outside the gene matches: 5. This CDR3 has 15 amino acids. Germline CDR1 LNHNV, CDR2 YYDKDF (reference sequence). The CDR3 loop is CATSRSQGVNSPLHF. The DNA for the CDR3 is TGTGCCACCAGCAGATCGCAGGGGGTAAATTCACCCCTCCACTTT.

V and J are TRBV14 and TRBJ2-7; D possibly corresponds to TRBD2 (5 bases). Trimming pared 0 bases from V and 0 bases from J, leaving 18 bases between. This CDR3 contains 18 residues. Germline V gene lookup returns CDR1 SGHDN and CDR2 FVKESK. The CDR3 nucleotides read TGTGCCAGCAGCCAAGATGTAGTTCGCGGGTGGAGCTCCTACGAGCAGTACTTC. This codes for CASSQDVVRGWSSYEQYF.

This chain links TRBV2 with TRBJ2-2; 7 bases line up with TRBD2. This CDR3 region has 15 residues. Germline-derived CDR1 and CDR2 are SNHLY and FYNNEI. The V segment lost 7 bases and the J segment 3 bases; nucleotides outside the gene matches: 8. CDR3 amino acids: CASTHGGEYTGELFF. Written as DNA, the CDR3 is TGTGCCAGCACCCATGGGGGGGAATACACCGGGGAGCTGTTTTTT.

J is TRBJ2-3 and V is TRBV6-2 or TRBV6-3; tentative D call: TRBD1 (6 bases). Germline V lookup: CDR1 MNHEY, CDR2 SVGEGT. The length of the CDR3 is 18 residues. Trimming took 2 bases from V and 2 from J, leaving 20 bases between them. The CDR3 region has the DNA TGTGCCAGCAGTTACGCAGGGGCGATTTCCGGGGACACAGATACGCAGTATTTT. This codes for CASSYAGAISGDTDTQYF.

Written as DNA, the CDR3 is TGTGCCAGTATGGGGAATTCGGGAGGGGAAGGGACAGATACGCAGTATTTT. It encodes CASMGNSGGEGTDTQYF. The chain joins TRBV19 to TRBJ2-3; 8 bases fit TRBD2. Germline CDR1 is LNHDA and CDR2 is SQIVND (reference sequence). The CDR3 is made up of 17 amino acids. J gave up 3 bases and V 7 bases, and 15 bases lay outside the gene matches.

This clone was seen just once. The chain carries TRBV7-6 and TRBJ1-2; D is unresolved. The V end lost 5 bases, the J end lost 1 base, and 14 bases lay between the germline ends. The CDR3 runs to 15 residues. The V gene's germline CDR1 is SGHVS and CDR2 FNYEAQ. This chain's CDR3 is CASSPGRTINYGYTF. In DNA, the CDR3 is TGTGCCAGCAGCCCCGGACGGACTATTAACTATGGCTACACCTTC.

The chain links TRBV5-1 to TRBJ1-2; 9 positions match TRBD1. J was trimmed by 2 bases and V by 5 bases; bases with no gene match: 7. The CDR3 loop spans 15 amino acids. Germline lookup yields CDR1 SGHRS and CDR2 YFSETQ. The CDR3 region is CASRPGGQGNYGYTF. The CDR3 DNA reads TGCGCCAGCAGGCCGGGAGGACAGGGGAACTATGGCTACACCTTC.

The J gene is TRBJ1-5, the V gene TRBV6-1, with D possibly matching TRBD1 (6 bases). This CDR3 is 17 amino acids long. The germline gives CDR1 MNHNS, CDR2 SASEGT. V was shortened by 1 base and J by 0 bases, with 13 bases between the two germline ends. CDR3 nucleotide sequence: TGTGCCAGCAGTGAAGGTCGACAGGTTCATAGCAATCAGCCCCAGCATTTT. This sequence encodes CASSEGRQVHSNQPQHF.

The V call is TRBV7-8, the J call TRBJ1-1; 10 bases line up with TRBD1. Germline CDR1 and CDR2: SGHVS and FQNEAQ. The CDR3 is 15 residues long. Losses at the gene ends were 2 bases for V and 1 base for J; bases not matched to a gene: 1. For the CDR3, the DNA is TGTGCCAGCAGCTTAAGGGACAGGGGGAACACTGAAGCTTTCTTT. Amino acids: CASSLRDRGNTEAFF.

This clone was seen once. This chain joins TRBV25-1 and TRBJ2-1; 7 bases map to TRBD1. V shed 8 bases and J 6 bases; nucleotides not matched to a gene: 1. Germline CDR1 MGHDK, CDR2 SYGVNS. The CDR3 runs to 11 residues. Written as DNA, the CDR3 is TGTGCCAGCCGGACAGGCAATGAGCAGTTCTTC. Protein sequence: CASRTGNEQFF.

The rearrangement joins TRBV4-1 to TRBJ2-4; D is possibly TRBD2 (7 bases). The CDR3 is made up of 18 amino acids. The V end lost 1 base, the J end lost 1 base, and 17 bases lay between the germline ends. Germline CDR1 reads MGHRA; CDR2 reads YSYEKL. CDR3 sequence reads: CASSQGGARGMAKNIQYF. CDR3 nucleotides: TGCGCCAGCAGCCAAGGGGGGGCGCGGGGGATGGCCAAAAACATTCAGTACTTC.

This clone appeared once. The chain recombines TRBV5-1 with TRBJ2-4; TRBD1 matches at 9 bases. Germline V gene data show CDR1 as SGHRS and CDR2 as YFSETQ. The V gene end was trimmed by 0 bases and the J gene end by 8 bases; junction bases not matched to a gene: 6. The CDR3 is 15 residues long. The chain's CDR3 is CASSLAGTGFDIQYF. CDR3 in DNA: TGCGCCAGCAGCTTGGCGGGGACAGGGTTTGACATTCAGTACTTC.

The rearrangement uses TRBV9 and TRBJ1-3; D not resolved. The CDR3 loop spans 13 amino acids. V lost 4 bases to trimming and J lost 2 bases, with 7 bases between them. CDR1 is SGDLS and CDR2 is YYNGEE in the germline V gene. The CDR3 DNA reads as TGTGCCAGCAGCTCCCGTCCTGGAAACACCATATATTTT. This translates into CASSSRPGNTIYF.

V usage is TRBV6-5 and J usage is TRBJ1-6; TRBD1 aligns across 9 bases. There are 15 residues in the CDR3. Trimming removed 4 bases from V and 9 bases from J; junction bases left unmatched: 7. Germline V gene sequence: CDR1 MNHEY, CDR2 SVGAGI. CDR3 loop: CASSLWTGVGSPLHF. CDR3 coding DNA: TGTGCCAGCAGTTTATGGACAGGGGTAGGTTCACCCCTCCACTTT.

This clone was found once. This sequence joins TRBV19 and TRBJ1-2, with D unclear. The CDR3 has 15 amino acids. Germline lookup yields CDR1 LNHDA and CDR2 SQIVND (reference sequence). V was pared by 0 bases and J by 8 bases, with 16 bases between. CDR3 loop: CASSIDRSGSGGYTF. DNA of the CDR3: TGTGCCAGTAGTATAGATCGGTCGGGCAGCGGCGGCTACACCTTC.

The chain is built from TRBV29-1 and TRBJ1-1, with D perhaps matching TRBD1 (6 bases). Germline V gene sequence: CDR1 SQVTM, CDR2 ANQGSEA. V lost 3 bases, J lost 4 bases, and 15 bases lay in between. The CDR3 extends over 14 amino acids. The CDR3 sequence is CSVENRVDGTEAFF. Written as DNA, the CDR3 is TGCAGCGTTGAGAACAGGGTTGACGGCACTGAAGCTTTCTTT.

The chain couples TRBV6-5 to TRBJ1-5; a possible D gene is TRBD1 (5 bases). Per germline, CDR1 MNHEY and CDR2 SVGAGI. This CDR3 has 13 residues. The ends were cut back, 10 bases at V and 1 base at J, with 11 bases in the middle. CDR3 sequence: CATSRGSNQPQHF. In nucleotides, the CDR3 is TGTGCCACCAGCCGGGGGAGCAATCAGCCCCAGCATTTT.

J is TRBJ1-2 and V is TRBV5-4; 8 nucleotides line up with TRBD1. With V trimmed by 4 bases and J by 4 bases, 9 bases remained unmatched. From germline, CDR1 is SGHNT and CDR2 YYREEE (reference sequence). The CDR3 is made up of 15 amino acids. The CDR3 loop reads CASSPGQGTLYGYTF. The CDR3 region has the DNA TGTGCCAGCAGCCCTGGACAGGGAACCCTCTATGGCTACACCTTC.

This clone was seen once. The V and J genes are TRBV10-3 and TRBJ1-5, with 7 bases matching TRBD1. The CDR3 sequence is 13 residues long. Germline loops: CDR1 ENHRY, CDR2 SYGVKD. Unmatched junction bases numbered 4, after V lost 4 bases and J lost 7 bases. The CDR3, as DNA: TGTGCCATCAGTGCCACAGGGGACCAGCCCCAGCATTTT. This encodes CAISATGDQPQHF.

V gene TRBV6-5 combines with J gene TRBJ2-1; TRBD2 agrees at 8 bases. Unmatched junction bases numbered 8, after V lost 11 bases and J lost 8 bases. This CDR3 spans 12 amino acids. Germline V CDR1 and CDR2: MNHEY, SVGAGI. The CDR3 DNA reads TGTGCCTCCGGACTAGCAGGAGATGAGCAGTTCTTC. This translates into CASGLAGDEQFF.

The rearrangement uses TRBV6-1 and TRBJ1-5; D is ambiguous. Trimming cost V 3 bases and J 0 bases, with 12 bases left between them. The germline V gene encodes CDR1 MNHNS and CDR2 SASEGT. The CDR3 totals 16 residues. The CDR3 nucleotides are TGTGCCAGCAGTGAGTACTCTTACGGTAGCAATCAGCCCCAGCATTTT. Translating it yields CASSEYSYGSNQPQHF.